These 21 T cell receptor beta chains originate from one sample sequenced in a study of HIV-infected children after antiretroviral therapy interruption. Treatment reported: PENTA 11 planned treatment interruption arm or continuous ART arm. The TCR library was built from RNA with a 3' RACE protocol and unique molecular identifiers. TCRdb called the 3' RACE reads again in MiXCR, with one record for every CDR3 protein. The sample has more than 75,000 distinct CDR3 sequences; 6% to 8.5% are singletons. The sequenced sample was CD45RA+ CD4+ T cells from PBMCs, pooled from several time points, obtained from a donor given antiretroviral therapy, either interrupted or continuous. Subset defined: naive CD4+ CD45RA+ CD45RO- T cells. These receptors were obtained from a pool of human donors with HIV.

This clonotype was seen only a few times. CDR3 coding DNA: TGCGCCAGCAGTCGGGACAGTTCCACAGATACGCAGTATTTT. The encoded protein is CASSRDSSTDTQYF. The chain uses TRBV10-1 and TRBJ2-3; 7 positions agree with TRBD1. This CDR3 is 14 amino acids long. Trimming cost V 5 bases and J 2 bases; bases outside gene matches: 4. The germline V gene has CDR1 WNHNN and CDR2 SYGVQD (reference sequence).

This clonotype was seen at least ten times. V gene TRBV4-2 combines with J gene TRBJ2-5, with D maybe TRBD2 (5 bases). The CDR3 runs to 15 residues. V gave up 2 bases and J gave up 2 bases, with 12 bases separating them. In germline, CDR1 is LGHNA, CDR2 YNFKEQ. The CDR3 region is CASSQSPGKQETQYF. Written as DNA, the CDR3 is TGTGCCAGCAGCCAATCCCCGGGGAAGCAAGAGACCCAGTACTTC.

This clonotype was detected many times. This chain uses TRBV20-1 with TRBJ2-3, with D perhaps given as TRBD1 or TRBD2 (5 bases each). V lost 1 base and J 1 base, leaving 9 bases between the germline ends. This CDR3 is 14 amino acids long. CDR1 is DFQATT, CDR2 SNEGSKA, per germline (reference sequence). The CDR3 sequence: CSARVRGGTDTQYF. The CDR3 DNA follows: TGCAGTGCTAGAGTCCGAGGGGGCACAGATACGCAGTATTTT.

This clonotype has at least ten counts. The rearrangement uses TRBV30 and TRBJ1-1, with TRBD1 as a possible D gene (6 bases). CDR1 is GTSNPN, CDR2 SVGIG, per germline (reference sequence). Trimming stripped 0 bases from V and 1 base from J, with 6 bases between. The length of the CDR3 is 13 residues. The CDR3 here is CAWSVGGNTEAFF. The CDR3 nucleotides are TGTGCCTGGAGTGTAGGGGGGAACACTGAAGCTTTCTTT.

This rearrangement joins TRBV7-3 to TRBJ1-1; D is undetermined. Germline values: CDR1 SGHTA, CDR2 FQGTGA. The CDR3 is made up of 14 amino acids. V lost 3 bases, J lost 0 bases, and 8 bases lay in between. The CDR3 here is CASSLTPMNTEAFF. For the CDR3, the DNA is TGTGCCAGCAGCTTGACACCCATGAACACTGAAGCTTTCTTT.

This clonotype was counted at least ten times. V and J are TRBV27 and TRBJ2-1; 11 bases line up with TRBD1. V shed 5 bases, J shed 6 bases, and the junction held 6 bases outside the gene matches. CDR1 is MNHEY and CDR2 is SMNVEV in the germline V gene (reference sequence). The CDR3 totals 15 residues. CDR3 loop: CASSLRTGGRNEQFF. The CDR3 DNA is TGTGCCAGCAGTCTCAGGACAGGGGGCCGCAATGAGCAGTTCTTC.

The chain combines TRBV3-1 with TRBJ2-7; TRBD1 matches 8 bases. The CDR3 sequence is 17 residues long. V dropped 1 base and J dropped 2; count of bases not matched to a gene: 10. Germline V gene sequence: CDR1 LGHDT, CDR2 YNNKEL (reference sequence). The CDR3 region is CASSQAPPGQGAYEQYF. The CDR3 nucleotides are TGTGCCAGCAGCCAAGCACCCCCCGGACAGGGAGCCTACGAGCAGTACTTC.

This clonotype was counted many times. J is TRBJ2-1 and V is TRBV2, with 7 nucleotides matching TRBD1. The germline V gene encodes CDR1 SNHLY and CDR2 FYNNEI. V lost 6 bases and J lost 7; bases outside the gene matches: 9. This CDR3 is built from 14 residues. The CDR3 is CASRSNRGSNEQFF. CDR3 DNA: TGTGCCAGCAGATCAAACAGGGGTAGTAATGAGCAGTTCTTC.

This clonotype has at least ten counts. V gene TRBV6-1 combines with J gene TRBJ1-4; no firm D call. The ends were cut back, 6 bases at V and 8 bases at J, with 16 bases in the middle. This CDR3 comprises 14 residues. The V gene's germline CDR1 is MNHNS and CDR2 SASEGT. The DNA for the CDR3 is TGTGCCAGCAGGGAGGGCGGTGGAGGCGAAAAACTGTTTTTT. This translates into CASREGGGGEKLFF.

This clonotype was counted a few times. The chain carries TRBV6-6 and TRBJ2-7; D unclear. Per germline, CDR1 MNHNY and CDR2 SVGAGI (reference sequence). Trimming shortened V by 2 bases and J by 1 base, and 6 bases separated the two germline ends. This CDR3 has 13 amino acids. The CDR3 nucleotides are TGTGCCAGCAGTTACGGACCTTCCTACGAGCAGTACTTC. Protein: CASSYGPSYEQYF.

There are a few counts of this clonotype. The chain has TRBV7-2 and TRBJ2-1, with 7 bases identical to TRBD2. Germline V gene data show CDR1 as SGHTA and CDR2 as FQGNSA. The CDR3 spans 13 residues. V shed 6 bases, J shed 7 bases, and the junction held 6 bases outside the gene matches. DNA for the CDR3: TGTGCCAGCAGTTATCGTAGCGGGAATGAGCAGTTCTTC. Protein product: CASSYRSGNEQFF.

The chain couples TRBV20-1 to TRBJ2-1, with 11 bases aligning to TRBD1. Looked up from germline, CDR1 is DFQATT and CDR2 is SNEGSKA (reference sequence). The junction had 9 bases not matched to a gene; V was cut back by 5 bases and J by 6 bases. The CDR3 totals 15 residues. The CDR3 nucleotides read TGCAGTGCTCAATCCGGACAGGGGGCTAGCAATGAGCAGTTCTTC. Translation: CSAQSGQGASNEQFF.

This clonotype was seen repeatedly, ten times or more. The chain is built from TRBV14 and TRBJ2-5, with D unclear. The V and J ends lost 0 bases and 1 base respectively, with 12 bases between them. CDR3 size: 16 residues. Germline CDR1 and CDR2: SGHDN and FVKESK. The CDR3 loop reads CASSQDSWYGQETQYF. The CDR3 nucleotides are TGTGCCAGCAGCCAAGATTCATGGTACGGCCAAGAGACCCAGTACTTC.

This clonotype was detected many times. This chain joins TRBV12-3 or TRBV12-4 and TRBJ2-5, with TRBD1 matching 9 bases. This CDR3 is built from 14 residues. Trimming at V came to 4 bases and at J to 5 bases, leaving 5 bases not matched to a gene. The CDR3 DNA sequence: TGTGCCAGCAGTTCAGGGGACAGGGCGGAGACCCAGTACTTC. Protein sequence: CASSSGDRAETQYF.

This chain links TRBV12-3 or TRBV12-4 with TRBJ2-4; either TRBD1 or TRBD2 may fit D (5 bases each). CDR3 size: 13 residues. V was trimmed by 3 bases and J by 4 bases, leaving 7 bases between them. Here the CDR3 DNA reads TGTGCCAGCAGTTTTGGGGGTAAAAACATTCAGTACTTC. Protein: CASSFGGKNIQYF.

This rearrangement joins TRBV10-3 to TRBJ2-7; weak D call: TRBD1 (5 bases). V was cut by 1 base and J by 6 bases, with 10 bases left in between. Germline assignment: CDR1 ENHRY and CDR2 SYGVKD. The CDR3 totals 13 residues. The CDR3 DNA reads TGTGCCATCAGTGAGTTATGGGGCGCCGAGCAGTACTTC. It encodes CAISELWGAEQYF.

Points on this clonotype: This clone may be a read error of a much larger clone one base away. The chain carries TRBV29-1 and TRBJ2-5, with TRBD1 identical over 8 bases. Germline assignment: CDR1 SQVTM and CDR2 ANQGSEA. The junction had 12 bases not matched to a gene; V was cut back by 5 bases and J by 7 bases. The CDR3 extends over 14 amino acids. In DNA form, the CDR3 reads TGCAGCGTTCTCCTCGGGCAGGGGGCAGGGACCCAGTACTTC. Its protein is CSVLLGQGAGTQYF.

This clonotype was observed at least ten times. The chain is built from TRBV25-1 and TRBJ2-7; D is unclear. CDR1 is MGHDK and CDR2 is SYGVNS in the germline V gene. Trimming took off 4 bases at V and 3 bases at J, with 13 bases between the two ends. The CDR3 extends over 14 amino acids. CDR3 nucleotides: TGTGCCAGCAGTGCACGGAATGCCCTCTACGAGCAGTACTTC. Encoded protein: CASSARNALYEQYF.

The sample holds many counts of this clonotype. The J gene is TRBJ2-3, the V gene TRBV7-2; 8 positions match TRBD1. The germline CDR1 and CDR2 sequences are SGHTA and FQGNSA. This CDR3 contains 14 residues. V lost 5 bases, J lost 4 bases, and 5 bases stayed unmatched. CDR3 DNA: TGTGCCAGCAGCCCTCAGGGGGCGGCAGATACGCAGTATTTT. Encoded protein: CASSPQGAADTQYF.

This clonotype was detected many times. The chain is built from TRBV29-1 and TRBJ2-4; the match to TRBD1 covers 10 bases. V lost 6 bases to trimming and J lost 9 bases; unmatched junction nucleotides: 5. This CDR3 contains 12 residues. Germline V gives CDR1 SQVTM, CDR2 ANQGSEA. The CDR3 here is CSVGQGKGIQYF. The CDR3 nucleotides are TGCAGCGTGGGACAGGGGAAGGGCATTCAGTACTTC.

Many counts were recorded for this clonotype. The V call is TRBV20-1, the J call TRBJ2-2; possibly TRBD1 for D (5 bases). Trimming shortened V by 6 bases and J by 0 bases, and 11 bases separated the two germline ends. Germline V gene data show CDR1 as DFQATT and CDR2 as SNEGSKA (reference sequence). The CDR3 is 14 residues long. CDR3 bases: TGCAGTGCAAGGGGCATCGCGAACACCGGGGAGCTGTTTTTT. It is translated as CSARGIANTGELFF.